The 9 T cell receptor beta chains listed next were all sequenced from one sample in a study of blood T cells in healthy people across ages. Sample-barcoded 5' priming and a J-beta primer mix drove a second PCR of 7 to 11 cycles. In TCRdb, the 5' RACE reads were re-called with MiXCR into one record per CDR3 protein. The profile shows more than 900,000 distinct CDR3 sequences, 20% to 25% of them singletons. The sample was also reused in another study, on T cells of mothers and their children.

The sample was blood. Every receptor here comes from a girl aged 2 to 9 in good health.

This chain joins TRBV6-1 and TRBJ2-1; no reliable D call. The DNA end favors TRBJ2-7, so the J call may be wrong. Per germline, CDR1 MNHNS and CDR2 SASEGT. This CDR3 region has 14 residues. CDR3 in amino acids: CASTHIQPAYEQYF. The CDR3 DNA follows: TGTGCCAGCACCCACATCCAACCTGCCTACGAGCAGTACTTC.

This chain's CDR3 is CASSSLRFGSYNEQFF. CDR3 in DNA: TGTGCCAGCAGTTCCCTCCGATTCGGCTCCTACAATGAGCAGTTCTTC. This sequence joins TRBV27 and TRBJ2-1, with D uncertain. V was shortened by 4 bases and J by 0 bases, with 13 bases between the two germline ends. The CDR3 runs to 16 residues. The germline gives CDR1 MNHEY, CDR2 SMNVEV (reference sequence).

This clonotype has just a few counts. The chain is built from TRBV28 and TRBJ2-5; D is perhaps TRBD1 (5 bases). The CDR3 loop spans 14 amino acids. Between the trimmed V and J ends, which lost 8 bases and 5 bases, there was a span of 18 bases. Germline V lookup: CDR1 MDHEN, CDR2 SYDVKM. CDR3 sequence reads: CASGNRRPPETQYF. CDR3 coding DNA: TGTGCCAGCGGGAACAGGCGACCCCCGGAGACCCAGTACTTC.

This clonotype was observed a handful of times. The chain uses TRBV2 and TRBJ2-1; 9 bases agree with TRBD2. Germline V lookup: CDR1 SNHLY, CDR2 FYNNEI. The CDR3 is made up of 16 amino acids. V lost 5 bases, J lost 7 bases, and 12 bases stayed unmatched. This chain's CDR3 is CASSLSGGRSGNEQFF. Here the CDR3 DNA reads TGTGCCAGCAGTCTGAGCGGGGGGAGAAGTGGTAATGAGCAGTTCTTC.

The chain uses TRBV4-1 and TRBJ2-5; TRBD1 aligns across 8 bases. The ends lost 5 bases at V and 4 bases at J; junction bases unmatched: 6. Per the germline V gene, CDR1 is MGHRA and CDR2 is YSYEKL. This CDR3 is built from 14 residues. CDR3 sequence: CASSNPGQAETQYF. DNA for the CDR3: TGCGCCAGCAGCAATCCGGGACAGGCAGAGACCCAGTACTTC.

This clonotype was counted only a few times. J is TRBJ1-2 and V is TRBV12-3 or TRBV12-4; D is perhaps TRBD1 (5 bases). Between the trimmed V and J ends, which lost 1 base and 3 bases, there was a span of 12 bases. This CDR3 comprises 15 residues. This CDR3 is CASSLVGGYHYGYTF. CDR3 nucleotide sequence: TGTGCCAGCAGTTTAGTTGGGGGGTACCACTATGGCTACACCTTC.

This clonotype was recorded once. This sequence joins TRBV7-2 and TRBJ2-4, with TRBD2 identical over 8 bases. This CDR3 spans 19 amino acids. Trimming took 5 bases from V and 0 from J; bases not matched to a gene: 15. Germline CDR1 SGHTA, CDR2 FQGNSA. The CDR3 loop reads CASSLRNSGDGLAKNIQYF. Written as DNA, the CDR3 is TGTGCCAGCAGCCTTAGGAATAGCGGGGATGGGCTAGCCAAAAACATTCAGTACTTC.

V gene TRBV29-1 combines with J gene TRBJ2-7; D is unresolved. The CDR3 extends over 13 amino acids. V dropped 4 bases and J dropped 4 bases, with 14 bases sitting between them. Germline loops: CDR1 SQVTM, CDR2 ANQGSEA. The CDR3 DNA reads TGCAGCGTTGGACCCGGAGCAGGTTACGAGCAGTACTTC. Translating it yields CSVGPGAGYEQYF.

J is TRBJ2-2 and V is TRBV19; TRBD2 is a possible D gene (7 bases). CDR1 and CDR2 from the germline V gene are LNHDA and SQIVND (reference sequence). Trimming removed 7 bases from V and 3 bases from J, with 18 bases in between. The CDR3 has 16 residues. The CDR3 nucleotides are TGTGCCAGTACCGATCCGGGGGGCCAGCACACCGGGGAGCTGTTTTTT. This gives the protein CASTDPGGQHTGELFF.